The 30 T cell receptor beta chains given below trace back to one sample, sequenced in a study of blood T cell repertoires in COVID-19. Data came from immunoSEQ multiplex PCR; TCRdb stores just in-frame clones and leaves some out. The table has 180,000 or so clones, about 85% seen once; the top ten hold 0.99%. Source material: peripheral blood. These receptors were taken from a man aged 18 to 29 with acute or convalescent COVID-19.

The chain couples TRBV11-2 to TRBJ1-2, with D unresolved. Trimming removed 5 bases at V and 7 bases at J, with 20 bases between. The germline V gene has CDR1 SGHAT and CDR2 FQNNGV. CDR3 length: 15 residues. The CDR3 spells CASSPRPGQGGGYTF. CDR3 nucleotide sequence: TGTGCCAGCAGCCCTCGTCCGGGCCAAGGAGGTGGCTACACCTTC.

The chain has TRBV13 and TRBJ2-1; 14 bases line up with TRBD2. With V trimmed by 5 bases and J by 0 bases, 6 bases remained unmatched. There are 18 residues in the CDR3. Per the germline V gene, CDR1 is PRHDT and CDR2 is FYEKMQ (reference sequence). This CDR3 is CASSGKGLAGGSYNEQFF. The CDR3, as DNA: TGTGCCAGCAGCGGGAAAGGACTAGCGGGGGGCTCCTACAATGAGCAGTTCTTC.

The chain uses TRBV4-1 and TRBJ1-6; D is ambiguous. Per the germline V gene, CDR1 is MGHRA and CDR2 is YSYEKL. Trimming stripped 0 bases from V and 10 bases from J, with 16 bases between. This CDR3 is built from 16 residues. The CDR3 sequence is CASSQESYLFLSPLHF. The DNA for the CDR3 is TGCGCCAGCAGCCAAGAATCTTATCTTTTCCTATCACCCCTCCACTTT.

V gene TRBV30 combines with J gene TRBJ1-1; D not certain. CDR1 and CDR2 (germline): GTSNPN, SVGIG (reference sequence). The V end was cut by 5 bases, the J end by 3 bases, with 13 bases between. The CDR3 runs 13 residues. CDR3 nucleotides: TGTGCCTGGGATCGGGTGACGGACACTGAAGCTTTCTTT. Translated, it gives CAWDRVTDTEAFF.

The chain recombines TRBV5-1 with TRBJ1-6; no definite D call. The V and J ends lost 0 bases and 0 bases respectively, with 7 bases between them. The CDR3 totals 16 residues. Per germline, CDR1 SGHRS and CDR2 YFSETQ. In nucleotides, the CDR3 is TGCGCCAGCAGCTTGGGTGCCAGCTCCTATAATTCACCCCTCCACTTT. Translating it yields CASSLGASSYNSPLHF. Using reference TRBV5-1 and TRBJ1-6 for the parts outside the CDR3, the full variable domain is KAGVTQTPRYLIKTRGQQVTLSCSPISGHRSVSWYQQTPGQGLQFLFEYFSETQRNKGNFPGRFSGRQFSNSRSEMNVSTLELGDSALYLCASSLGASSYNSPLHFGNGTRLTVT.

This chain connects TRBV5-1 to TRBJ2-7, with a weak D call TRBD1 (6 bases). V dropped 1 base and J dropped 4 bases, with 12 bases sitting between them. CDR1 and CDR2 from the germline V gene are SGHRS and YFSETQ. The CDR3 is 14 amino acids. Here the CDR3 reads CASSLSGATYEQYF. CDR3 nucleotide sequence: TGCGCCAGCAGCTTGTCAGGGGCAACATACGAGCAGTACTTC.

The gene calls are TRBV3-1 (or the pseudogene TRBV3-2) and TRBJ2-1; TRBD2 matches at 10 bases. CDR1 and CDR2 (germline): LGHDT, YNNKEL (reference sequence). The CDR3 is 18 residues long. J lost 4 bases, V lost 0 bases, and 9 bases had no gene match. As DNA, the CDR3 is TGTGCCAGCAGCCAAGATGGGAGCGGGGGGGTCTTATACAATGAGCAGTTCTTC. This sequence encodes CASSQDGSGGVLYNEQFF.

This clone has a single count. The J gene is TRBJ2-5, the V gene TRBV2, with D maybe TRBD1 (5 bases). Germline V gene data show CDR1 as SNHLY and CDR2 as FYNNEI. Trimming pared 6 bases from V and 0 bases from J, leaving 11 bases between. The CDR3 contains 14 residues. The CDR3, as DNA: TGTGCCAGCAGGTATCAGGGCCACCAAGAGACCCAGTACTTC. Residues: CASRYQGHQETQYF.

CDR3 sequence (DNA): TGTGCCTGGAGTAAAACCGGGACAGGGGTCGGAAACACCATATATTTT. Translating it yields CAWSKTGTGVGNTIYF. The chain carries TRBV30 and TRBJ1-3, with 10 bases matching TRBD1. This CDR3 region has 16 residues. Germline lookup yields CDR1 GTSNPN and CDR2 SVGIG (reference sequence). Trimming at V came to 2 bases and at J to 4 bases, leaving 8 bases not matched to a gene. The whole variable domain, filled in from reference TRBV30 and TRBJ1-3, reads SQTIHQWPATLVQPVGSPLSLECTVEGTSNPNLYWYRQAAGRGLQLLFYSVGIGQISSEVPQNLSASRPQDRQFILSSKKLLLSDSGFYLCAWSKTGTGVGNTIYFGEGSWLTVV.

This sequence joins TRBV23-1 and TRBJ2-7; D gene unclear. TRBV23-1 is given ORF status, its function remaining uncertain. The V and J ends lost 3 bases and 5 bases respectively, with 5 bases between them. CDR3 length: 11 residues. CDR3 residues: CASSHRDEQYF. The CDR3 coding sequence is TGCGCCAGCAGTCATCGGGACGAGCAGTACTTC.

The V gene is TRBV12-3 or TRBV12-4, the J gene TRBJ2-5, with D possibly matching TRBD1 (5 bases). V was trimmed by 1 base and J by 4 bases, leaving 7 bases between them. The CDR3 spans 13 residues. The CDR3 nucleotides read TGTGCCAGCAGTTTAGACAGGCCAGAGACCCAGTACTTC. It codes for CASSLDRPETQYF.

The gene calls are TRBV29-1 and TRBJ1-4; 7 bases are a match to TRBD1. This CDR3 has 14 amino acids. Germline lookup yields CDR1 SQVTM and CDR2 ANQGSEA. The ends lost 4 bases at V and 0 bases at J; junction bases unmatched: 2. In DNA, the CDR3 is TGCAGCGTTGGCGGACAGGCAACTAATGAAAAACTGTTTTTT. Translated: CSVGGQATNEKLFF.

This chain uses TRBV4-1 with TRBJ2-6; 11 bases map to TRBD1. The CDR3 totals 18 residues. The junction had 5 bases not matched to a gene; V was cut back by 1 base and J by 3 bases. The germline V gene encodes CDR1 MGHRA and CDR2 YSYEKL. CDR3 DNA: TGCGCCAGCAGCCAAGGAGGACAGGGGGCGCTTGGGGCCAACGTCCTGACTTTC. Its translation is CASSQGGQGALGANVLTF.

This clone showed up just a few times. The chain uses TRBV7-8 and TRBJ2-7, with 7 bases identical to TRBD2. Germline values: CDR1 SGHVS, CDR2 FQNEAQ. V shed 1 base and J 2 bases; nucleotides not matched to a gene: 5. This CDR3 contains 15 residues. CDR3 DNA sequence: TGTGCCAGCAGCTTAGTTGCGGGGGTACCCTACGAGCAGTACTTC. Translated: CASSLVAGVPYEQYF.

The CDR3 DNA sequence: TGTGCCAGCAGCTTTCATGCTAGCGGGGACCCCGGCCAGTACTTC. Translating gives CASSFHASGDPGQYF. This chain joins TRBV7-9 and TRBJ2-5; 9 nucleotides align to TRBD2. CDR3 length: 15 residues. Germline CDR1 reads SEHNR; CDR2 reads FQNEAQ (reference sequence). Losses at the gene ends were 3 bases for V and 10 bases for J; bases not matched to a gene: 12.

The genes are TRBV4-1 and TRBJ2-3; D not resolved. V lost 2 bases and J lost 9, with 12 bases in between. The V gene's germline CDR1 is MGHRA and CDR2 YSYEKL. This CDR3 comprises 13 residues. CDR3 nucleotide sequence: TGCGCCAGCAGCCAAACCGTTGGGCAGACGCAGTATTTT. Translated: CASSQTVGQTQYF.

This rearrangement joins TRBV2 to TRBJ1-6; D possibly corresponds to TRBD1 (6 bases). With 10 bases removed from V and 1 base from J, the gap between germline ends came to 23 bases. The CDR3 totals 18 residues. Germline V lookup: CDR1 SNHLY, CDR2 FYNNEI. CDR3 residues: CAIKNRDRLWSYNSPLHF. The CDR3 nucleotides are TGTGCCATCAAAAACAGGGATCGCCTTTGGTCCTATAATTCACCCCTCCACTTT.

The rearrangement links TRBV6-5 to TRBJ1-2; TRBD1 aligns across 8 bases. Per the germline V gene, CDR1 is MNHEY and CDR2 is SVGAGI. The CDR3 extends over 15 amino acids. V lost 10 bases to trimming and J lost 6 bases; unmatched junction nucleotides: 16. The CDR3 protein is CAISTGQGATNGYTF. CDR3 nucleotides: TGTGCCATCTCCACGGGGCAGGGGGCAACTAATGGCTACACCTTC.

CDR3 nucleotide sequence: TGTGCCAGCAGCGGCACGACAGGGTTGAGTGAAGCTTTCTTT. This sequence encodes CASSGTTGLSEAFF. V is TRBV7-2 and J is TRBJ1-1; 7 nucleotides line up with TRBD1. Per germline, CDR1 SGHTA and CDR2 FQGNSA. V was pared by 5 bases and J by 7 bases, with 10 bases of the junction left unmatched. This CDR3 is 14 amino acids long.

The CDR3 coding sequence is TGTGCCAGCAGCTTAGGTGGGACAGGGAGGACTGAAGCTTTCTTT. Protein product: CASSLGGTGRTEAFF. The rearrangement joins TRBV7-8 to TRBJ1-1; 9 bases agree with TRBD1. Per the germline V gene, CDR1 is SGHVS and CDR2 is FQNEAQ. After removal of 1 base from V and 5 bases from J, the junction contained 5 bases not matched to a gene. The length of the CDR3 is 15 residues.

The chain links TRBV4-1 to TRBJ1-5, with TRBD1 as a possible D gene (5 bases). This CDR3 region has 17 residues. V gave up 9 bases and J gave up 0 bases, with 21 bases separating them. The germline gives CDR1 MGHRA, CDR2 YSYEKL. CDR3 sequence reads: CARTGPAPVYSNQPQHF. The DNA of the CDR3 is TGCGCCAGAACAGGACCCGCTCCAGTGTATAGCAATCAGCCCCAGCATTTT.

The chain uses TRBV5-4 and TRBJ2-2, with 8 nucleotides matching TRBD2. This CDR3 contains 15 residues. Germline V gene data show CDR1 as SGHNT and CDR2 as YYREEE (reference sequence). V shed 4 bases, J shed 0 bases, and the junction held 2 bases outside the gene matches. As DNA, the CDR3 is TGTGCCAGCAGCAAGACTAGCGCGAACACCGGGGAGCTGTTTTTT. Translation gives CASSKTSANTGELFF.

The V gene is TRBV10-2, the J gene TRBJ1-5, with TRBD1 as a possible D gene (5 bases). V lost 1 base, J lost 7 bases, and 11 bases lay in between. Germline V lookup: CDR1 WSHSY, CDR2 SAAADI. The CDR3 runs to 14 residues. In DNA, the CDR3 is TGCGCCAGCAGTGAGTGGACCGCAGGGCAGCCCCAGCATTTT. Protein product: CASSEWTAGQPQHF.

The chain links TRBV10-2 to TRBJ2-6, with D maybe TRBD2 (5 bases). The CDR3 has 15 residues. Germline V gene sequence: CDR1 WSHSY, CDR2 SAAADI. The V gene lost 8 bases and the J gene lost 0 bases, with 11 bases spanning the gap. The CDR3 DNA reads TGCGCCAGCTGTGGACTCTACTCTGGGGCCAACGTCCTGACTTTC. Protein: CASCGLYSGANVLTF.

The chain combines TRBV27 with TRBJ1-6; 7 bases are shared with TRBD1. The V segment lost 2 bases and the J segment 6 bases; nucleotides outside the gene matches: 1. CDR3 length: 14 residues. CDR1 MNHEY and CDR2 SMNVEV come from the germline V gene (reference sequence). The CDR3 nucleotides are TGTGCCAGCAGTTTAACAGGGGTTAATTCACCCCTCCACTTT. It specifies CASSLTGVNSPLHF.

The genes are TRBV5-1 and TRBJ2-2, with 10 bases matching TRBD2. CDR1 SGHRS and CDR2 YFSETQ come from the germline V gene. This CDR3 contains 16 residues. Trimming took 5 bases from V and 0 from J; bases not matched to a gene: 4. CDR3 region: CASSPTSGSNTGELFF. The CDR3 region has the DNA TGCGCCAGCAGTCCGACTAGCGGGTCGAACACCGGGGAGCTGTTTTTT.

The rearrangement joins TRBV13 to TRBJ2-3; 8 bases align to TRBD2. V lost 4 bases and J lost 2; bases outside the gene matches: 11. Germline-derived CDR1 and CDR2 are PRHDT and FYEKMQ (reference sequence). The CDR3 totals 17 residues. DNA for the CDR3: TGTGCCAGCAGCTCTCGTCTGCTAGCGGGTTACACAGATACGCAGTATTTT. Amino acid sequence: CASSSRLLAGYTDTQYF. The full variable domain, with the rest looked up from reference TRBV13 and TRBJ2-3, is AAGVIQSPRHLIKEKRETATLKCYPIPRHDTVYWYQQGPGQDPQFLISFYEKMQSDKGSIPDRFSAQQFSDYHSELNMSSLELGDSALYFCASSSRLLAGYTDTQYFGPGTRLTVL.

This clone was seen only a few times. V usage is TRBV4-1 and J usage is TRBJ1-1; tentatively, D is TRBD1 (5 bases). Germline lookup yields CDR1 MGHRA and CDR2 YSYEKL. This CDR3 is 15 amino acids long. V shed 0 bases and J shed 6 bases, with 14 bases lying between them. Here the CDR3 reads CASSQDSAGLSEAFF. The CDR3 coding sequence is TGCGCCAGCAGCCAAGACTCGGCAGGGTTATCTGAAGCTTTCTTT.

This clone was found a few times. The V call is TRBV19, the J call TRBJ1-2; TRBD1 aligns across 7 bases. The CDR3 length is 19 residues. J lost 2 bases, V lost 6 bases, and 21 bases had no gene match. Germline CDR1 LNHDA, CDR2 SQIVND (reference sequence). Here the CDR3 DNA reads TGTGCCAGTAGATCGCACAGGGGAGACTTTTCGCAACCGAACTATGGCTACACCTTC. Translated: CASRSHRGDFSQPNYGYTF.

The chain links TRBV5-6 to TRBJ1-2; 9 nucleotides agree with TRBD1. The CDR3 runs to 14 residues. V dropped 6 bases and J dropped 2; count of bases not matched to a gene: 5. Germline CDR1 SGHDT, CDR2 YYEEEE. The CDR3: CASNRQGGNYGYTF. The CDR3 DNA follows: TGTGCCAGCAACCGACAGGGGGGCAACTATGGCTACACCTTC.